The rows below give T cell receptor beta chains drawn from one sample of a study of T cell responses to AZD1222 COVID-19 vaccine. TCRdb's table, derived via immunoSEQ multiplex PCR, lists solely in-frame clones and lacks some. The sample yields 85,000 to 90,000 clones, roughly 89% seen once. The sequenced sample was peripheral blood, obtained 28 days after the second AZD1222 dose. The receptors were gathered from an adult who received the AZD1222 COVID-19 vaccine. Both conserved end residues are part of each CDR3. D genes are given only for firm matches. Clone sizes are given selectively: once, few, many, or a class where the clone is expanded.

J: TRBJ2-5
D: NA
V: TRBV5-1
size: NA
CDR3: CASSLAGYLTETQYF
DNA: TGCGCCAGCAGCTTGGCTGGGTATCTGACAGAGACCCAGTACTTC

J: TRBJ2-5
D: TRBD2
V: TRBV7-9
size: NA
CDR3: CASRTGTSKETQYF
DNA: TGTGCCAGCAGAACCGGGACTAGCAAAGAGACCCAGTACTTC

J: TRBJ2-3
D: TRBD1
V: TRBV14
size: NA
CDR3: CASSPPPRTGALDTQYF
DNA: TGTGCCAGCAGCCCGCCCCCCAGGACAGGGGCACTCGATACGCAGTATTTT

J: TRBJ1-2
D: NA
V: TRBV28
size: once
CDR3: CASTLYRFDGYTF
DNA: TGTGCCAGCACCCTATACAGGTTCGATGGCTACACCTTC

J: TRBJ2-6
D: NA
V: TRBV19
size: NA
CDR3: CASSSLSSGANVLTF
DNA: TGTGCCAGTAGTTCGCTGAGCTCTGGGGCCAACGTCCTGACTTTC

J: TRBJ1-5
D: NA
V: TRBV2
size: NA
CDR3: CASSERTVNQPQHF
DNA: TGTGCCAGCAGTGAAAGGACGGTCAATCAGCCCCAGCATTTT

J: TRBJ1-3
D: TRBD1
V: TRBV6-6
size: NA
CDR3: CASSLLSYRGSGNTIYF
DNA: TGTGCCAGCAGTCTCCTGAGCTACAGGGGCTCTGGAAACACCATATATTTT

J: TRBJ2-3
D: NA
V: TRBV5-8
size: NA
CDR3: CASSLGGAQADTQYF
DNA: TGTGCCAGCAGCTTGGGAGGGGCGCAGGCAGATACGCAGTATTTT

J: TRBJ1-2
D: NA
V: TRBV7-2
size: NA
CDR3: CASSFGQRLSNYGYTF
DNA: TGTGCCAGCAGCTTTGGACAGCGCCTTTCTAACTATGGCTACACCTTC

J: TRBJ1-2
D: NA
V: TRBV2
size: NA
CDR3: CASSEAAYYGYTF
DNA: TGTGCCAGCAGTGAAGCTGCCTACTATGGCTACACCTTC

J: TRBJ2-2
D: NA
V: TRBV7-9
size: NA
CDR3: CASSLLATNTGELFF
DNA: TGTGCCAGCAGCTTACTAGCGACGAACACCGGGGAGCTGTTTTTT

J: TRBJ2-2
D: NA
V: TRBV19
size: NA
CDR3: CASSPRAGHTGELFF
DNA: TGTGCCAGTAGCCCGAGGGCGGGACACACCGGGGAGCTGTTTTTT

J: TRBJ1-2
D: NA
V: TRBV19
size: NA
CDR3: CASSMSPHDTLGGYTF
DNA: TGTGCCAGTAGTATGTCCCCCCATGACACCCTTGGTGGCTACACCTTC

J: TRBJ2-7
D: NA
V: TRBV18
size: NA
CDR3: CASSTGTTPYEQYF
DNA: TGTGCCAGCTCAACCGGGACAACCCCCTACGAGCAGTACTTC

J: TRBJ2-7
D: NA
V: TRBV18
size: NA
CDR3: CASSPLGQGASYEQYF
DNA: TGTGCCAGCTCACCCTTAGGTCAGGGCGCTTCCTACGAGCAGTACTTC

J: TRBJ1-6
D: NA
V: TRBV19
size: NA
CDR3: CASSDRISYNSPLHF
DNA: TGTGCCAGTAGTGACAGGATCTCCTATAATTCACCCCTCCACTTT

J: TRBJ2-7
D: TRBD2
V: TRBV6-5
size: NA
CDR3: CASSLLGSGGLEQYF
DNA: TGTGCCAGCAGTTTACTCGGTAGCGGGGGACTCGAGCAGTACTTC

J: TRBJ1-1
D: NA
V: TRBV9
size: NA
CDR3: CASSVGDLFRNTEAFF
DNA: TGTGCCAGCAGCGTAGGGGATCTTTTTAGAAACACTGAAGCTTTCTTT

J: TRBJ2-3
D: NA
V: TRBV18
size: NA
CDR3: CASSPDGVADTQYF
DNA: TGTGCCAGCTCACCAGACGGGGTGGCAGATACGCAGTATTTT

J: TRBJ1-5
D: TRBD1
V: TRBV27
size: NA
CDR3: CASSDRDSNQPQHF
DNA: TGTGCCAGCAGCGACAGGGATAGCAATCAGCCCCAGCATTTT

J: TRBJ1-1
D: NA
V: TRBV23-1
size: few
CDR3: CASSHRDRLTEAFF
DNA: TGCGCCAGCAGTCACCGCGACAGGCTCACTGAAGCTTTCTTT

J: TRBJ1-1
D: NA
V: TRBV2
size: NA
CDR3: CASRIGGNTEAFF
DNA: TGTGCCAGCAGAATCGGGGGGAACACTGAAGCTTTCTTT

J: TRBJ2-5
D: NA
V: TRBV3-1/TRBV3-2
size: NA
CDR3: CASSQFLTEETQYF
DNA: TGTGCCAGCAGCCAATTTCTTACGGAAGAGACCCAGTACTTC

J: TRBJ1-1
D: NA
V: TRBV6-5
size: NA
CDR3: CASSLDSEAFF
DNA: TGTGCCAGCAGTCTGGACAGTGAAGCTTTCTTT

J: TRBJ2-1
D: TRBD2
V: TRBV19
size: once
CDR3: CASSIIVAGDNEQFF
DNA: TGTGCCAGTAGTATTATAGTAGCGGGAGACAATGAGCAGTTCTTC

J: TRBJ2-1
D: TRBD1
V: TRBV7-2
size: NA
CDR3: CASSLQGYNEQFF
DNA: TGTGCCAGCAGTTTACAGGGGTACAATGAGCAGTTCTTC

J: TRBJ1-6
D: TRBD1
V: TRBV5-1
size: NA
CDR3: CASSPDRVSYNSPLHF
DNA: TGCGCCAGCAGCCCCGACAGGGTGTCCTATAATTCACCCCTCCACTTT

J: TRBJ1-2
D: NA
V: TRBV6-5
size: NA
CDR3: CASSYSGAESYGYTF
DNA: TGTGCCAGCAGTTACTCTGGGGCGGAAAGCTATGGCTACACCTTC

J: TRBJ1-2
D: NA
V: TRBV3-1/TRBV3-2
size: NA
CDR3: CASSQVPGADYGYTF
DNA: TGTGCCAGCAGCCAGGTTCCAGGGGCCGACTATGGCTACACCTTC

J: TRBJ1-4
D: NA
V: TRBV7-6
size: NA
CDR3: CASSLTEKLFF
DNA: TGTGCCAGCAGCTTGACAGAAAAACTGTTTTTT

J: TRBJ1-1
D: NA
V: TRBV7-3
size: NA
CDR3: CASSLTGLTTEAFF
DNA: TGTGCCAGCAGCTTAACCGGCCTTACCACTGAAGCTTTCTTT

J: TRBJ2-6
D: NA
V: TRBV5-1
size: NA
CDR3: CASSLGRASGANVLTF
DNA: TGCGCCAGCAGCTTGGGCAGGGCCTCTGGGGCCAACGTCCTGACTTTC

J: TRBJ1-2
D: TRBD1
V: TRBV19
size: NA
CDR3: CASSPGQGYGYTF
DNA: TGTGCCAGTAGTCCGGGACAGGGGTATGGCTACACCTTC

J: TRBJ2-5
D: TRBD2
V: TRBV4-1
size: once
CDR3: CASSPGLAGAGETQYF
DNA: TGCGCCAGCAGCCCAGGACTAGCGGGGGCAGGAGAGACCCAGTACTTC

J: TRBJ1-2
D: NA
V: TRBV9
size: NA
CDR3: CASSVEGRGSGYTF
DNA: TGTGCCAGCAGCGTAGAAGGCAGGGGAAGCGGCTACACCTTC

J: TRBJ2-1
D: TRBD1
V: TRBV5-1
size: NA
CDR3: CASSLNQGQGAAEQFF
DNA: TGCGCCAGCAGCCTAAACCAAGGACAGGGGGCTGCTGAGCAGTTCTTC

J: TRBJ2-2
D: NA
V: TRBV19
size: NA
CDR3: CASSVTGPTGELFF
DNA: TGTGCCAGTAGTGTGACAGGCCCAACCGGGGAGCTGTTTTTT

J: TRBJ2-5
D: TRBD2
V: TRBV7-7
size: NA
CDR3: CASSPGLAETQYF
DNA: TGTGCCAGCAGCCCGGGACTAGCGGAGACCCAGTACTTC

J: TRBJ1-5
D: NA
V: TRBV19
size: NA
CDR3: CASTDGHDNQPQHF
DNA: TGTGCCAGTACTGACGGACACGACAATCAGCCCCAGCATTTT

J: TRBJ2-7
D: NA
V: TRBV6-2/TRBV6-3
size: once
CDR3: CASSYSIGGRTYEQYF
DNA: TGTGCCAGCAGTTACTCTATCGGGGGAAGGACATACGAGCAGTACTTC

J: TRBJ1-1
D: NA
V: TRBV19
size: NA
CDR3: CAAGGPPTEAFF
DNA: TGTGCCGCGGGGGGGCCCCCCACTGAAGCTTTCTTT

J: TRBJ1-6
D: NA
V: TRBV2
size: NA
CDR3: CASTRLGRNSPLHF
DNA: TGTGCCAGCACTCGACTGGGCAGGAATTCACCCCTCCACTTT

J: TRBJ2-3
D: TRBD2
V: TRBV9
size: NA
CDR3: CASSVEVGRGSTDTQYF
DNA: TGTGCCAGCAGCGTAGAGGTAGGGCGGGGGAGCACAGATACGCAGTATTTT

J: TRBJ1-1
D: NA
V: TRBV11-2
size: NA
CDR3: CASSPGGGRGGGTEAFF
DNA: TGTGCCAGCAGCCCCGGGGGGGGGCGAGGTGGTGGAACTGAAGCTTTCTTT

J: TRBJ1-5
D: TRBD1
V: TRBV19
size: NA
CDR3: CASSIRDRGMNQPQHF
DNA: TGTGCCAGTAGTATCCGGGACAGGGGGATGAATCAGCCCCAGCATTTT

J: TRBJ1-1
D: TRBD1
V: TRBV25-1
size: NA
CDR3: CASTPRIGTGILRAFF
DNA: TGTGCCAGCACGCCGAGGATCGGGACAGGAATATTGAGAGCTTTCTTT

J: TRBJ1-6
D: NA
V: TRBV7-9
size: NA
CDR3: CASSYRTSTNSPLHF
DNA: TGTGCCAGCAGCTACCGGACGTCTACTAATTCACCCCTCCACTTT

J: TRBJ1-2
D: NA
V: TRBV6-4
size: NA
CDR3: CASSDSPASNYGYTF
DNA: TGTGCCAGCAGTGACTCGCCGGCGAGTAACTATGGCTACACCTTC

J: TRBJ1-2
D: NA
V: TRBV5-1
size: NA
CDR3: CASSLAPNTNYGYTF
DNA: TGCGCCAGCAGCTTGGCCCCTAACACCAACTATGGCTACACCTTC

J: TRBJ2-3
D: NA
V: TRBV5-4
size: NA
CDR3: CASSLQGFLTDTQYF
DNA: TGTGCCAGCAGCTTGCAAGGGTTTCTGACAGATACGCAGTATTTT